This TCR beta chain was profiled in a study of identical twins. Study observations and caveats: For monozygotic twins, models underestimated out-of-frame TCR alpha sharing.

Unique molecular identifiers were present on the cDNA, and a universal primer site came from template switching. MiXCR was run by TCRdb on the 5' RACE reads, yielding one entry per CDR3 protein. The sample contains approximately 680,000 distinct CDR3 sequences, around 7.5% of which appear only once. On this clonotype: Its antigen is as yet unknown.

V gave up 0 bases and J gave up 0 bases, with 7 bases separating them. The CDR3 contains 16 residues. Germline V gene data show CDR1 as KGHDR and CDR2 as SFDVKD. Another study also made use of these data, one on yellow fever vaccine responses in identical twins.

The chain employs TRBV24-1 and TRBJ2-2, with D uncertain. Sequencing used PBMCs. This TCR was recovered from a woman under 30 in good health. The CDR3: CATSDLYGTNTGELFF. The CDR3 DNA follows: TGTGCCACCAGTGATTTGTACGGCACGAACACCGGGGAGCTGTTTTTT.